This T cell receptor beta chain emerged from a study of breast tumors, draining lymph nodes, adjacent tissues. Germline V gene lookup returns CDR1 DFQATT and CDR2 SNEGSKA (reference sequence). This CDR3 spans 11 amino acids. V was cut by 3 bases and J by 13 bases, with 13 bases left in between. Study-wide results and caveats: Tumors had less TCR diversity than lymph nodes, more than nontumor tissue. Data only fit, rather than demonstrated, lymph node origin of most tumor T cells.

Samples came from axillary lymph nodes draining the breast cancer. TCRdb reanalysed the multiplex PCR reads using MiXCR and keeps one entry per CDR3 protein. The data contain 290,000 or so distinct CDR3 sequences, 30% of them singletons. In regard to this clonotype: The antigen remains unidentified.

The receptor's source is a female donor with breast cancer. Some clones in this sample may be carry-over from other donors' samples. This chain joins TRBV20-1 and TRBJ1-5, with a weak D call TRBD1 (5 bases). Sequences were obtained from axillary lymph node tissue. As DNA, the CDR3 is TGCAGTGCTAGGGACATTAGCAATCAGCATTTT. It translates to CSARDISNQHF.